This T cell receptor beta chain was found in a study of cytomegalovirus exposure and HLA in healthy donors. The PCR employed 60 Vbeta primers together with 13 Jbeta primers. Sequenced by immunoSEQ multiplex PCR; TCRdb stores in-frame clones only, minus some. The data contain 160,000 or so clones, roughly 80% of them seen just once; the ten biggest clones take up roughly 1.4%. V lost 1 base and J lost 4, with 7 bases in between. The CDR3 runs 13 residues. Germline V CDR1 and CDR2: SGHVS, FQNEAQ. The sequence came from a man aged 50-59 years in good health and CMV-seropositive. V and J are TRBV7-8 and TRBJ2-5, with D perhaps matching TRBD2 (6 bases). Input material: PBMCs. CDR3 sequence (DNA): TGTGCCAGCAGCTTAGAGGAGGGAGAGACCCAGTACTTC. Translated, it gives CASSLEEGETQYF.